This T cell receptor beta chain was documented in a study of T cell repertoires in cytomegalovirus infection. The overall study: Shared public TCR beta signatures pointed to both CMV infection and a matching HLA type. Study findings and constraints: CMV carriers having the relevant HLA were flagged by cumulative public TCR beta family frequency. Clonotypes of TCR beta that were HLA-C-restricted and CMV-specific dominated the ex vivo response.

TCRdb analysed the reads with MiXCR anew, one entry per CDR3 protein. The table shows roughly 300,000 distinct CDR3 sequences, with 8% to 10% occurring only once. CDR1 SGHVS and CDR2 FNYEAQ come from the germline V gene. CDR3 length: 14 amino acids. The germline V and J ends were trimmed by 1 base and 4 bases, with 10 bases remaining between them. There are a few counts of this clonotype. The antigen is not known. This TCR came from a human donor in good health (CMV status not recorded). Some clones in this sample may be carry-over from other donors' samples. The sample was PBMCs. The chain recombines TRBV7-6 with TRBJ1-1; unclear D gene. CDR3 protein: CASSLGAVGTEAFF. CDR3 sequence (DNA): TGTGCCAGCAGCTTAGGCGCTGTGGGCACTGAAGCTTTCTTT.